The clone carrying this T cell receptor (beta chain) has a handful of counts. The sample is drawn from a study of blood T cell repertoires in COVID-19. Study overall: The origin of the acute and convalescent COVID-19 samples was the United States, Italy and Spain. T cells, B-cell-depleted T cells, or PBMCs provided the cDNA or gDNA that served as material.

The germline V gene has CDR1 SGHRS and CDR2 YFSETQ. CDR3 size: 13 residues. Trimming left V 4 bases short and J 0 bases short, with 8 bases between. Membership in each cohort depended on participant-reported clinical history. In the study's own analysis: It was from reference gene primer amplification that nucleated cell counts were estimated. The repertoire was sequenced with immunoSEQ multiplex PCR; TCRdb's copy has only in-frame clones and lacks some. V and J calls and clone size are those listed in that table; D and trimming were worked out from the DNA. The table includes 300,000 to 400,000 clones, 80% to 90% detected once.

This receptor was taken from a woman between 35 and 50 years old with acute COVID-19. Specimen: PBMCs or T cells enriched from blood (not recorded which). The rearrangement links TRBV5-1 to TRBJ2-7; D is possibly TRBD1 (5 bases). CDR3 nucleotide sequence: TGCGCCAGCAGCCCCCAGGGCTCCTACGAGCAGTACTTC. Translation: CASSPQGSYEQYF.